This T cell receptor (beta chain) was recovered during a study of immune evolution from preneoplasia to lung adenocarcinoma. General observations from the study: Later-stage lesions seemingly showed higher T cell density and diversity than normal lung. T cell clonality was higher in KRAS-mutant than EGFR-mutant or wild-type nodules.

Of note for this clone: The target antigen is unknown.

This CDR3 contains 14 residues. V shed 4 bases and J shed 7 bases, with 17 bases lying between them. Germline V gene lookup returns CDR1 SGDLS and CDR2 YYNGEE. The repertoire was sequenced with immunoSEQ multiplex PCR; TCRdb's copy has only in-frame clones and lacks some. The repertoire holds under 5,000 clones, with more than 75% as singletons. This rearrangement joins TRBV9 to TRBJ1-1; a possible D gene is TRBD1 (5 bases). The sample comprised FFPE lung adenocarcinoma in situ tissue. The TCR sequence derives from a person aged 70 to 80 with lung adenocarcinoma. CDR3 DNA sequence: TGTGCCAGCAGCCTCGGGACCTGGAGGGGTGAAGCTTTCTTT. Translation: CASSLGTWRGEAFF.